This T cell receptor beta chain stems from a study of identifying expanded T cells in peripheral blood. General observations from the study: Over about two and four weeks, about 15 and 19 clones changed, versus around 1.2 between replicates. Clone count variance between two-week samples rose with total template count.

This CDR3 has 14 amino acids. V was pared by 5 bases and J by 6 bases, with 17 bases between. Germline CDR1 is MNHNY and CDR2 is SVGAGI (reference sequence). On this clone itself: Its antigen is unknown.

Collection occurred without any documented infections or immune events in donors. Produced via immunoSEQ multiplex PCR; TCRdb's table is partial and in-frame only. This table has some 95,000 clones, approximately 88% appearing once. This receptor was taken from a person aged 18 to 70 in good health. The sequenced sample consisted of blood. The V call is TRBV6-6, the J call TRBJ2-7, with a tentative D call TRBD2 (6 bases). Here the CDR3 reads CASSPGASGAEQYF. CDR3 DNA sequence: TGTGCCAGCAGTCCGGGAGCCTCTGGGGCCGAGCAGTACTTC.